These T cell receptor beta chains were read from a single sample in a study of blood T cell repertoires in COVID-19. The assay was immunoSEQ multiplex PCR, and TCRdb's table has in-frame clones only and misses some. The sample lists 100,000 or so clones, roughly 84% occurring once. Sequencing was done on a sample of peripheral blood. These receptor sequences come from a man in his 70s with active or convalescent COVID-19. CDR3s include the opening cysteine and the closing phenylalanine or tryptophan. A D gene is named only where the DNA matches it firmly. Size is omitted from some rows. Given values are once, few, many or a class for expanded clones.

>TRBJ1-5|once|TRBV12-3/TRBV12-4|.
TGTGCCAGCAGTTCCCAAAATCAGCCCCAGCATTTT
CASSSQNQPQHF
>TRBJ2-2|.|TRBV7-3|.
TGTGCCAGCAGCTTCAGGGGGAACACCGGGGAGCTGTTTTTT
CASSFRGNTGELFF
>TRBJ2-5|.|TRBV18|.
TGTGCCAGCTCACCGGGGAGCGAGGAGACCCAGTACTTC
CASSPGSEETQYF
>TRBJ2-5|.|TRBV24-1|TRBD2
TGTGCCACCAGTGAATTGCGCGGGGGGGCCGGGGAGACCCAGTACTTC
CATSELRGGAGETQYF
>TRBJ1-3|.|TRBV28|.
TGTGCCAGCACCCGACAGGCCGCTGGAAACACCATATATTTT
CASTRQAAGNTIYF
>TRBJ1-1|few|TRBV20-1|.
TGCAGAGCAACAGAGAACACTGAAGCTTTCTTT
CRATENTEAFF
>TRBJ2-7|.|TRBV11-2|TRBD2
TGTGCCAGCAGCTCCTTAGCGGGGGTGACTAACGAGCAGTACTTC
CASSSLAGVTNEQYF
>TRBJ1-1|.|TRBV18|.
TGTGCCAGCTCGTCAGACAGGAACACTGAAGCTTTCTTT
CASSSDRNTEAFF
>TRBJ1-4|.|TRBV19|.
TGTGCCAGTAGTATCGAGTCAACTAATGAAAAACTGTTTTTT
CASSIESTNEKLFF
>TRBJ1-2|.|TRBV28|.
TGTGCCAGCAGTTTATCACAGGGATATGGCTACACCTTC
CASSLSQGYGYTF
>TRBJ1-2|few|TRBV25-1|.
TGTGCCAGCAGTGAACACTCGACTTCAAACTATGGCTACACCTTC
CASSEHSTSNYGYTF